What follows are 26 T cell receptor beta chains derived from one specimen sequenced in a study of vaccination and CD4 T cells after COVID-19. These receptors are not linked to any known antigen. Treatment defined: roughly 11-day PBMC culture with coronavirus spike peptide pools or control peptides (ViraFEST assay). The Oncomine TCR Beta short-read assay was what sequenced the DNA obtained from cultured CD4+ T cells. TCRdb processed the PCR reads anew with MiXCR; each CDR3 protein has one entry. This table has nearly 20,000 distinct CDR3 sequences, about three quarters appearing once. This material consisted of CD4+ T cells from blood, cultured in vitro, taken after SARS-CoV-2 vaccination. These receptor sequences come from a human donor who received a COVID-19 vaccine.

The V call is TRBV7-2, the J call TRBJ1-2; no clear D. V lost 5 bases, J lost 1 base, and 11 bases lay in between. Germline CDR1 and CDR2: SGHTA and FQGNSA. The CDR3 covers 14 residues. The CDR3 bases are TGTGCCAGCAGCCCCGGGGTAGATAACTATGGCTACACCTTC. Encoded protein: CASSPGVDNYGYTF.

The gene calls are TRBV7-9 and TRBJ2-5; TRBD2 matches 7 bases. Per germline, CDR1 SEHNR and CDR2 FQNEAQ (reference sequence). The V segment lost 5 bases and the J segment 9 bases; nucleotides outside the gene matches: 6. The CDR3 has 12 amino acids. The CDR3 nucleotides read TGTGCCAGCAGCACCGGACTAGTGGCCCAGTACTTC. This gives the protein CASSTGLVAQYF.

The rearrangement uses TRBV6-5 and TRBJ1-2, with D unclear. The germline V gene encodes CDR1 MNHEY and CDR2 SVGAGI. Between the trimmed V and J ends, which lost 4 bases and 11 bases, there was a span of 11 bases. The CDR3 consists of 11 residues. CDR3 bases: TGTGCCAGCAGTTCCTTTGGGGTTTACACCTTC. Protein product: CASSSFGVYTF.

The CDR3 sequence: CSARGGVAPDTQYF. CDR3 DNA sequence: TGCAGTGCCCGAGGTGGGGTCGCGCCAGATACGCAGTATTTT. The rearrangement joins TRBV20-1 to TRBJ2-3; D not certain. CDR1 and CDR2 from the germline V gene are DFQATT and SNEGSKA (reference sequence). The CDR3 contains 14 residues. V shed 6 bases and J shed 4 bases, with 17 bases lying between them.

The rearrangement joins TRBV15 to TRBJ1-2; possibly TRBD1 for D (5 bases). Per germline, CDR1 LNHNV and CDR2 YYDKDF (reference sequence). The length of the CDR3 is 15 residues. The V end lost 0 bases, the J end lost 3 bases, and 11 bases lay between the germline ends. CDR3 amino acids: CATSRDRGNDYGYTF. In DNA form, the CDR3 reads TGTGCCACCAGCAGAGATCGGGGGAATGACTATGGCTACACCTTC.

This rearrangement joins TRBV12-3 or TRBV12-4 to TRBJ2-3, with TRBD2 matching over 9 bases. The V segment lost 4 bases and the J segment 3 bases; nucleotides outside the gene matches: 8. The CDR3 is 16 residues long. The CDR3 nucleotides are TGTGCCAGCAGTTCTTTGCGGGGGGGCAGGACAGATACGCAGTATTTT. It encodes CASSSLRGGRTDTQYF.

The chain joins TRBV30 to TRBJ2-3, with 11 bases that match TRBD2. The V segment lost 3 bases and the J segment 5 bases; nucleotides outside the gene matches: 10. The CDR3 has 16 residues. CDR1 GTSNPN and CDR2 SVGIG come from the germline V gene (reference sequence). As DNA, the CDR3 is TGTGCCTGGAGCGCCGCTAGCGGGGGGTCCGGAGATACGCAGTATTTT. Translation: CAWSAASGGSGDTQYF.

V is TRBV27 and J is TRBJ1-1; D is unresolved. Per the germline V gene, CDR1 is MNHEY and CDR2 is SMNVEV (reference sequence). V lost 4 bases and J 1 base, leaving 13 bases between the germline ends. The CDR3 totals 15 residues. The CDR3 region is CASSSRRPPNTEAFF. DNA for the CDR3: TGTGCCAGCAGTTCACGACGGCCACCGAACACTGAAGCTTTCTTT.

This chain connects TRBV15 to TRBJ1-6; 9 nucleotides agree with TRBD1. CDR1 is LNHNV and CDR2 is YYDKDF in the germline V gene (reference sequence). This CDR3 region has 18 residues. Trimming at V came to 1 base and at J to 4 bases, leaving 8 bases not matched to a gene. As DNA, the CDR3 is TGTGCCACCAGCAGAGGGACAGGGGTCTTATTTTATAATTCACCCCTCCACTTT. Translation: CATSRGTGVLFYNSPLHF.

The chain combines TRBV2 with TRBJ2-3; D may be TRBD2 (6 bases). The CDR3 totals 15 residues. Germline CDR1 SNHLY, CDR2 FYNNEI. Trimming stripped 5 bases from V and 8 bases from J, with 20 bases between. The CDR3, as DNA: TGTGCCAGCAGTCCCAGGACTAACTCACTTATTACGCAGTATTTT. Encoded protein: CASSPRTNSLITQYF.

CDR3 sequence reads: CASSEASTDTQYF. CDR3 bases: TGCGCCAGCAGTGAGGCAAGCACAGATACGCAGTATTTT. J is TRBJ2-3 and V is TRBV10-1, with no clear D. Trimming pared 2 bases from V and 0 bases from J, leaving 3 bases between. The germline gives CDR1 WNHNN, CDR2 SYGVQD (reference sequence). The CDR3 contains 13 residues.

The chain combines TRBV20-1 with TRBJ2-3, with 12 bases that match TRBD2. The CDR3 is made up of 15 amino acids. Germline V gene sequence: CDR1 DFQATT, CDR2 SNEGSKA (reference sequence). The V segment lost 2 bases and the J segment 4 bases; nucleotides outside the gene matches: 4. For the CDR3, the DNA is TGCAGTGCTAGACATTCTAGCGGGGGGGCAGATACGCAGTATTTT. Translated, it gives CSARHSSGGADTQYF.

The chain employs TRBV4-1 and TRBJ2-2; 8 nucleotides agree with TRBD1. The V segment lost 0 bases and the J segment 0 bases; nucleotides outside the gene matches: 0. Germline V gives CDR1 MGHRA, CDR2 YSYEKL. The CDR3 has 16 amino acids. The CDR3 region is CASSQEQGANTGELFF. The CDR3 DNA follows: TGCGCCAGCAGCCAAGAACAGGGGGCGAACACCGGGGAGCTGTTTTTT.

This chain links TRBV10-3 with TRBJ1-2; perhaps TRBD1 as D (5 bases). The CDR3 has 12 residues. CDR1 is ENHRY, CDR2 SYGVKD, per germline. The V and J ends lost 6 bases and 4 bases respectively, with 9 bases between them. CDR3 coding DNA: TGTGCCATCAGGGGACGGCCCTATGGCTACACCTTC. Amino acids: CAIRGRPYGYTF.

The chain couples TRBV5-1 to TRBJ2-5; 8 bases agree with TRBD2. The CDR3 has 14 amino acids. The V segment lost 6 bases and the J segment 5 bases; nucleotides outside the gene matches: 9. Germline CDR1 is SGHRS and CDR2 is YFSETQ. This chain's CDR3 is CASNPGGVGETQYF. Here the CDR3 DNA reads TGCGCCAGCAACCCGGGAGGGGTCGGGGAGACCCAGTACTTC. Drawing the rest from reference TRBV5-1 and TRBJ2-5, the complete variable domain is KAGVTQTPRYLIKTRGQQVTLSCSPISGHRSVSWYQQTPGQGLQFLFEYFSETQRNKGNFPGRFSGRQFSNSRSEMNVSTLELGDSALYLCASNPGGVGETQYFGPGTRLLVL.

This clonotype occurred once. The chain couples TRBV20-1 to TRBJ2-3; 12 nucleotides line up with TRBD2. This CDR3 has 15 residues. J lost 8 bases, V lost 5 bases, and 11 bases had no gene match. Germline-derived CDR1 and CDR2 are DFQATT and SNEGSKA (reference sequence). The chain's CDR3 is CSAGKTSGGLGTQYF. The CDR3 nucleotides read TGCAGTGCTGGAAAGACTAGCGGGGGCTTAGGTACGCAGTATTTT.

The V gene is TRBV19, the J gene TRBJ1-1; no clear D. CDR3 size: 15 residues. In germline, CDR1 is LNHDA, CDR2 SQIVND (reference sequence). With 7 bases removed from V and 3 bases from J, the gap between germline ends came to 18 bases. CDR3 sequence (DNA): TGTGCCAGTATGTTGAGGCGGGGAATGGACACTGAAGCTTTCTTT. It specifies CASMLRRGMDTEAFF.

In this sample, this clonotype turned up a few times. The rearrangement joins TRBV30 to TRBJ1-2; a possible D gene is TRBD1 (5 bases). V was cut by 3 bases and J by 5 bases, with 16 bases left in between. CDR1 is GTSNPN, CDR2 SVGIG, per germline (reference sequence). The CDR3 consists of 14 residues. CDR3 in DNA: TGTGCCTGGAGCGCGGGGCAGGGCTGGTATGGCTACACCTTC. Its translation: CAWSAGQGWYGYTF.

The CDR3 protein is CSARVPSGVLPAKNIQYF. The CDR3 bases are TGCAGTGCTAGAGTTCCGTCGGGGGTCCTACCAGCCAAAAACATTCAGTACTTC. The V gene is TRBV20-1, the J gene TRBJ2-4; D might be TRBD2 (6 bases). This CDR3 is 18 amino acids long. Trimming took 1 base from V and 0 from J, leaving 19 bases between them. The germline CDR1 and CDR2 sequences are DFQATT and SNEGSKA (reference sequence).

In this sample, this clonotype turned up a few times. The genes are TRBV7-8 and TRBJ2-2; a possible D gene is TRBD2 (5 bases). The V gene lost 8 bases and the J gene lost 2 bases, with 12 bases spanning the gap. Germline CDR1 and CDR2: SGHVS and FQNEAQ. This CDR3 is 14 amino acids long. This CDR3 is CASFPGVNTGELFF. The CDR3 DNA is TGTGCCAGCTTTCCCGGGGTAAACACCGGGGAGCTGTTTTTT.

V and J are TRBV9 and TRBJ2-2, with 7 nucleotides matching TRBD2. The CDR3 spans 16 residues. Per germline, CDR1 SGDLS and CDR2 YYNGEE. V was clipped by 1 base and J by 5 bases; unmatched bases: 8. CDR3 bases: TGTGCCAGCAGCGTATTCCCGGGGGGAGGAACCGGGGAGCTGTTTTTT. Amino acids: CASSVFPGGGTGELFF.

The chain uses TRBV12-3 or TRBV12-4 and TRBJ1-5; D gene unclear. The length of the CDR3 is 14 residues. Trimming shortened V by 4 bases and J by 2 bases, and 9 bases separated the two germline ends. This CDR3 reads CASSWGQGNQPQHF. CDR3 nucleotides: TGTGCCAGCAGTTGGGGTCAAGGCAATCAGCCCCAGCATTTT.

This clonotype was detected a few times. J is TRBJ2-2 and V is TRBV27, with TRBD1 as a possible D gene (6 bases). CDR1 and CDR2 (germline): MNHEY, SMNVEV (reference sequence). Deletions cut 6 bases from V and 1 base from J, with 18 bases between. The CDR3 covers 17 residues. The CDR3 reads CASRSDRNTWNTGELFF. Written as DNA, the CDR3 is TGTGCCAGCAGGTCGGACAGAAATACCTGGAACACCGGGGAGCTGTTTTTT.

The J gene is TRBJ1-5, the V gene TRBV6-1, with 9 bases lining up with TRBD1. Germline CDR1 and CDR2: MNHNS and SASEGT. The CDR3 covers 15 residues. V was pared by 5 bases and J by 5 bases, with 7 bases of the junction left unmatched. In nucleotides, the CDR3 is TGTGCCAGCAGTCTAAAGACAGGGGGTTATCAGCCCCAGCATTTT. Translating gives CASSLKTGGYQPQHF.

The chain is built from TRBV6-1 and TRBJ2-2, with TRBD1 as a possible D gene (6 bases). The CDR3 spans 16 residues. Germline CDR1 and CDR2: MNHNS and SASEGT. The V gene lost 6 bases and the J gene lost 5 bases, with 19 bases spanning the gap. The CDR3 sequence: CASRFEQGGWTGELFF. CDR3 in DNA: TGTGCCAGCAGGTTCGAACAGGGCGGCTGGACCGGGGAGCTGTTTTTT.

The chain combines TRBV5-4 with TRBJ2-4; D is possibly TRBD1 (6 bases). Germline V gene lookup returns CDR1 SGHNT and CDR2 YYREEE (reference sequence). The V gene lost 4 bases and the J gene lost 5 bases, with 19 bases spanning the gap. The CDR3 contains 16 residues. The CDR3: CASSRSFGGEENIQYF. The DNA of the CDR3 is TGTGCCAGCAGCCGATCATTTGGGGGCGAGGAAAACATTCAGTACTTC.